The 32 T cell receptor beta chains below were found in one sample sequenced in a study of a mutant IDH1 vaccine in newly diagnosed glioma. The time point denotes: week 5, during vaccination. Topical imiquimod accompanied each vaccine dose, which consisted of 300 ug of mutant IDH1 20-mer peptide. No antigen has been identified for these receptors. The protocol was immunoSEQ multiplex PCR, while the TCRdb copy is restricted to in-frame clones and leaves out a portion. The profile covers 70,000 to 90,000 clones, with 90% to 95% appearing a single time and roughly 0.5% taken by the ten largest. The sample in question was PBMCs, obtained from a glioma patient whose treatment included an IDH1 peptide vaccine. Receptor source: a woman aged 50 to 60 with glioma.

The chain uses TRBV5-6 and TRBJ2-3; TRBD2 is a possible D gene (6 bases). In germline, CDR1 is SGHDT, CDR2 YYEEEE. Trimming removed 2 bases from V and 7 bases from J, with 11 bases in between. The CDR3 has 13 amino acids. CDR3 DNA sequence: TGTGCCAGCAGCTTTCCCGGGGGAAATACGCAGTATTTT. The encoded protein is CASSFPGGNTQYF.

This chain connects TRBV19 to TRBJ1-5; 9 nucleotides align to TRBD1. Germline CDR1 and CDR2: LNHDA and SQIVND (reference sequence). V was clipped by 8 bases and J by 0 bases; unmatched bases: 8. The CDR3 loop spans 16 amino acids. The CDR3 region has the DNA TGTGCCAGTTCCCGGGACAGGGAATATAGCAATCAGCCCCAGCATTTT. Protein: CASSRDREYSNQPQHF.

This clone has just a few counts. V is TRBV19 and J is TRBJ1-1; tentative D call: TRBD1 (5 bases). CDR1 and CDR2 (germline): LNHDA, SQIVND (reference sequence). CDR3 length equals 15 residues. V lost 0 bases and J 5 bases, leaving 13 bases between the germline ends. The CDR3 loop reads CASSIDRRVNTEAFF. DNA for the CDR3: TGTGCCAGTAGTATAGATCGCAGGGTCAATACTGAAGCTTTCTTT. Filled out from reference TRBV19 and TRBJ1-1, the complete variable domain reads DGGITQSPKYLFRKEGQNVTLSCEQNLNHDAMYWYRQDPGQGLRLIYYSQIVNDFQKGDIAEGYSVSREKKESFPLTVTSAQKNPTAFYLCASSIDRRVNTEAFFGQGTRLTVV.

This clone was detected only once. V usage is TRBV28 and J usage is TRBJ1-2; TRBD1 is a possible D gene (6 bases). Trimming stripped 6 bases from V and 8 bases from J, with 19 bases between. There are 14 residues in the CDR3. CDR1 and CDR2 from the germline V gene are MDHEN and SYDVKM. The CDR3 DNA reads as TGTGCCAGCAGCCTGACAGGTCTCGCTAGAGGCTACACCTTC. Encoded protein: CASSLTGLARGYTF.

The CDR3 loop reads CASSEGRGRETQYF. DNA for the CDR3: TGTGCCAGCAGTGAAGGGAGGGGGCGAGAGACCCAGTACTTC. The chain recombines TRBV6-1 with TRBJ2-5; perhaps TRBD1 as D (7 bases). The length of the CDR3 is 14 residues. The V end was cut by 1 base, the J end by 4 bases, with 10 bases between. The germline V gene encodes CDR1 MNHNS and CDR2 SASEGT.

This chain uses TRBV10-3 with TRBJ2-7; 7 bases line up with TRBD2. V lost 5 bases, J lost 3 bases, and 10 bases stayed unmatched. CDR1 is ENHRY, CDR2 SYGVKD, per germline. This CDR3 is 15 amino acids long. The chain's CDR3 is CAISISGLGFYEQYF. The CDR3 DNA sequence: TGTGCCATCAGTATTAGCGGGCTCGGGTTCTACGAGCAGTACTTC.

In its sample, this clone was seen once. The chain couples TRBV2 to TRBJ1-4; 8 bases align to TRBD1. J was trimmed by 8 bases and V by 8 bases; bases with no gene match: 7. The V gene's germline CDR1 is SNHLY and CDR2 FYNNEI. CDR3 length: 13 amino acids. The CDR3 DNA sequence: TGTGCCAGCCACCCGACAGGGGACGAAAAACTGTTTTTT. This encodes CASHPTGDEKLFF.

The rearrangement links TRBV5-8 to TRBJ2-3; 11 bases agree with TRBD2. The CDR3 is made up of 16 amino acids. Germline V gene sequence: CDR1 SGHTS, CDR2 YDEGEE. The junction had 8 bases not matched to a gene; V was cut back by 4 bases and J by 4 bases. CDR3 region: CASSPRLAGGSDTQYF. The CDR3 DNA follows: TGTGCCAGCAGCCCTCGCTTAGCGGGGGGGTCAGATACGCAGTATTTT. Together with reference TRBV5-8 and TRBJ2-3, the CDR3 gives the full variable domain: EAGVTQSPTHLIKTRGQQATLRCSPISGHTSVYWYQQALGLGLQFLLWYDEGEERNRGNFPPRFSGRQFPNYSSELNVNALELEDSALYLCASSPRLAGGSDTQYFGPGTRLTVL.

CDR3 bases: TGTGCCAGCAGCTTCGGTCGGGGAGAGACCCAGTACTTC. Translation: CASSFGRGETQYF. The chain couples TRBV5-4 to TRBJ2-5; TRBD2 is a possible D gene (5 bases). This CDR3 has 13 amino acids. Trimming removed 2 bases at V and 4 bases at J, with 9 bases between. Germline V gene lookup returns CDR1 SGHNT and CDR2 YYREEE (reference sequence).

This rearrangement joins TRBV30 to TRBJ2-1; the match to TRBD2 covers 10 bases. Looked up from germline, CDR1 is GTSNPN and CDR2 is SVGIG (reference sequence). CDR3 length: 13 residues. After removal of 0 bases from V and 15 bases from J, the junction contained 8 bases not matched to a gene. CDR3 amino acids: CAWSVSLAGAWFF. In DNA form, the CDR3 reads TGTGCCTGGAGTGTAAGCCTAGCGGGAGCGTGGTTCTTC. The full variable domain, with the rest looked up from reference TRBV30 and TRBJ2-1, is SQTIHQWPATLVQPVGSPLSLECTVEGTSNPNLYWYRQAAGRGLQLLFYSVGIGQISSEVPQNLSASRPQDRQFILSSKKLLLSDSGFYLCAWSVSLAGAWFFGPGTRLTVL.

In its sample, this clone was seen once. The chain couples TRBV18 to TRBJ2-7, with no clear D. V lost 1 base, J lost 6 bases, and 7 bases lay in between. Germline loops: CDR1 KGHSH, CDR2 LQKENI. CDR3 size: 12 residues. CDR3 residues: CASSPRSGEQYF. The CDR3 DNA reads TGTGCCAGCTCACCACGGAGTGGCGAGCAGTACTTC.

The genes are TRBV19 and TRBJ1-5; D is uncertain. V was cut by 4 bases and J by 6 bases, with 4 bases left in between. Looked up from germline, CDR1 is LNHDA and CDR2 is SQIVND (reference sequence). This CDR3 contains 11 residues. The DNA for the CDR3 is TGTGCCAGTAGTAGGGGTCAGCCCCAGCATTTT. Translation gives CASSRGQPQHF.

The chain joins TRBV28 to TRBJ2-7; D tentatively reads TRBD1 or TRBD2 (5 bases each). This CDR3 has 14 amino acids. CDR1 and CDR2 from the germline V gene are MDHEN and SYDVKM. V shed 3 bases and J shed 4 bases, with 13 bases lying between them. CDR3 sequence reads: CASSFSREPYEQYF. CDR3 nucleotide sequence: TGTGCCAGCAGTTTTTCCAGGGAGCCGTACGAGCAGTACTTC.

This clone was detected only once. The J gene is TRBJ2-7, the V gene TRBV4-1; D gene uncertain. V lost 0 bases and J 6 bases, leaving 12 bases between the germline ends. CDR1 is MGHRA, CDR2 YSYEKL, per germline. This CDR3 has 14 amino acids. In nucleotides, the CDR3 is TGCGCCAGCAGCCAAGACGGCCCGGGTCGCGAGCAGTACTTC. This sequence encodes CASSQDGPGREQYF.

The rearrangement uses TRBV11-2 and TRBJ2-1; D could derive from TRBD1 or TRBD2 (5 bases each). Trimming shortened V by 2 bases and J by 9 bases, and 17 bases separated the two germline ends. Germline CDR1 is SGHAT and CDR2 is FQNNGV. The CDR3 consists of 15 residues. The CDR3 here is CASSLSGGFLGEQFF. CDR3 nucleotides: TGTGCCAGCAGCTTATCTGGGGGTTTCCTCGGTGAGCAGTTCTTC.

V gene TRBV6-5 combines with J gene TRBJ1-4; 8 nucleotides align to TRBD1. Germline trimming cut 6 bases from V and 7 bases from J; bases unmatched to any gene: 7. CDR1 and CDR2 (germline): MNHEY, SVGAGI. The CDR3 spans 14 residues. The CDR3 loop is CASSLGTGGEKLFF. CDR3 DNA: TGTGCCAGCAGCCTTGGGACAGGAGGTGAAAAACTGTTTTTT.

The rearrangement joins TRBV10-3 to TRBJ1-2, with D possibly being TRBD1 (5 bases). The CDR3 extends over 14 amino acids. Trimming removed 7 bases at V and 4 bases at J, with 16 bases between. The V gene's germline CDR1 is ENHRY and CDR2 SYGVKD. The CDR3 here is CAINSQGTVYGYTF. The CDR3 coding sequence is TGTGCCATCAATTCTCAGGGCACCGTCTATGGCTACACCTTC.

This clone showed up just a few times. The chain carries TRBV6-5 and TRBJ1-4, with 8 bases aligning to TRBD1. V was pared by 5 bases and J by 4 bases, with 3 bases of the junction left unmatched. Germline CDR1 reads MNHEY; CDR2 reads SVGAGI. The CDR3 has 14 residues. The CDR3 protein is CASSDRGFNEKLFF. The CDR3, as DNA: TGTGCCAGCAGTGACAGGGGCTTTAATGAAAAACTGTTTTTT.

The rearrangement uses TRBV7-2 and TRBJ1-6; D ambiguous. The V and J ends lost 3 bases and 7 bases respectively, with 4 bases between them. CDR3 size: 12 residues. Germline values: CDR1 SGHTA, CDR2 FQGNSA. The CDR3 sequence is CASSFVNSPLHF. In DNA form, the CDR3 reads TGTGCCAGCAGCTTTGTCAATTCACCCCTCCACTTT.

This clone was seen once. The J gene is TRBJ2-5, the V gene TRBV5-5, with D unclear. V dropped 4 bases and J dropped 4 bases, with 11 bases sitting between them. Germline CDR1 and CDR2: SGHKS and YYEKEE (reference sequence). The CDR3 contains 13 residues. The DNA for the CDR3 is TGTGCCAGCAGCACCAGCGTGGGAGAGACCCAGTACTTC. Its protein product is CASSTSVGETQYF.

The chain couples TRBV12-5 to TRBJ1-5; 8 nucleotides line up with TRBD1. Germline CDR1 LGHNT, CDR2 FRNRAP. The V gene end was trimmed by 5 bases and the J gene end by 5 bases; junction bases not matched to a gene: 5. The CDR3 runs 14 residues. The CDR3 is CASGPDRVDQPQHF. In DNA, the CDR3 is TGTGCTAGTGGTCCGGACAGGGTGGATCAGCCCCAGCATTTT. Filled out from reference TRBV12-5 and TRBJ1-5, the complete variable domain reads DARVTQTPRHKVTEMGQEVTMRCQPILGHNTVFWYRQTMMQGLELLAYFRNRAPLDDSGMPKDRFSAEMPDATLATLKIQPSEPRDSAVYFCASGPDRVDQPQHFGDGTRLSIL.

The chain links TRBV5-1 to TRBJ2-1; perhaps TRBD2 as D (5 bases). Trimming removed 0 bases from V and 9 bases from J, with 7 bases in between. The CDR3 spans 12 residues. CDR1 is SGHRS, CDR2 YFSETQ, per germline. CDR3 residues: CASSLEAVEQFF. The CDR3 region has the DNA TGCGCCAGCAGCTTGGAAGCGGTTGAGCAGTTCTTC.

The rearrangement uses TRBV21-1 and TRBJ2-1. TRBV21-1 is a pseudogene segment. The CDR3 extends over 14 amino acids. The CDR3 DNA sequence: TGTGCCAGGGCGAGTATCCCCTCCTACAATGAGCAGTTCTTC. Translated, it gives CARASIPSYNEQFF.

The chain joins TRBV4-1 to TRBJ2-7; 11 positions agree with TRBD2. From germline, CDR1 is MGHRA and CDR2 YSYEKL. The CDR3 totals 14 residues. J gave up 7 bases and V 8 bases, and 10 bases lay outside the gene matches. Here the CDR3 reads CASGPLAGDREQYF. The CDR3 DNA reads TGCGCCAGCGGGCCACTAGCGGGAGATCGGGAGCAGTACTTC.

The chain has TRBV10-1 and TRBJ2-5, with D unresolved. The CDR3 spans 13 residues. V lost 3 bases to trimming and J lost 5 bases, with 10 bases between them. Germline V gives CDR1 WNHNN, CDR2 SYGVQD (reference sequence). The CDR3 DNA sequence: TGCGCCAGCAGTGATGGGCCGTTGGAGACCCAGTACTTC. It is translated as CASSDGPLETQYF.

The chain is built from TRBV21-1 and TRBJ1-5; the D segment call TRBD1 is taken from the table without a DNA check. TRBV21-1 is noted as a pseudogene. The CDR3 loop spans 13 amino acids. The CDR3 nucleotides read TGTGCCAGCGGGGTGCAGGGGTGGCAGCCCCAGCATTTT. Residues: CASGVQGWQPQHF.

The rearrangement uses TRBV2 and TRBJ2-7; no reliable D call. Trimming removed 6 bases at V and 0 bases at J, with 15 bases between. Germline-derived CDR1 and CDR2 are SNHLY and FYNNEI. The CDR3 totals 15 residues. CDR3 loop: CASRHDWQSSYEQYF. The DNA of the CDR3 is TGTGCCAGCAGGCACGACTGGCAGAGCTCCTACGAGCAGTACTTC.

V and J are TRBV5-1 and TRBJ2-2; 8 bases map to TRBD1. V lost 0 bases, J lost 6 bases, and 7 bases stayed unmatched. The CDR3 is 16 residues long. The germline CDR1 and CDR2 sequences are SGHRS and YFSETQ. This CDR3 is CASSLAAGGASGELFF. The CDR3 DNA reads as TGCGCCAGCAGCTTGGCCGCAGGGGGCGCGTCCGGGGAGCTGTTTTTT.

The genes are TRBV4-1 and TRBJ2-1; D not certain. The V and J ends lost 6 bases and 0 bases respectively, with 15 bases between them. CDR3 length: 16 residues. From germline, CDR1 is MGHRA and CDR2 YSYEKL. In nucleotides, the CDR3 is TGCGCCAGCAGTCCAGGCCCCAAGAGCTCCTACAATGAGCAGTTCTTC. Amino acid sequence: CASSPGPKSSYNEQFF.

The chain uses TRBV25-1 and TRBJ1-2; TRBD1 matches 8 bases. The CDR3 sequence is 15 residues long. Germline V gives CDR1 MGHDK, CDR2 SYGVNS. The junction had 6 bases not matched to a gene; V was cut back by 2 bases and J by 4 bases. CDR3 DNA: TGTGCCAGCAGTGAAGGGACAGGACCTACCTATGGCTACACCTTC. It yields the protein CASSEGTGPTYGYTF.

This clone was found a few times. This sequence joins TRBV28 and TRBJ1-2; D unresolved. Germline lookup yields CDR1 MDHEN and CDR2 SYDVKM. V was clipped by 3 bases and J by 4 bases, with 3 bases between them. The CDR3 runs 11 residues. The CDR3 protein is CASSFPYGYTF. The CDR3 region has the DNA TGTGCCAGCAGTTTCCCCTATGGCTACACCTTC.

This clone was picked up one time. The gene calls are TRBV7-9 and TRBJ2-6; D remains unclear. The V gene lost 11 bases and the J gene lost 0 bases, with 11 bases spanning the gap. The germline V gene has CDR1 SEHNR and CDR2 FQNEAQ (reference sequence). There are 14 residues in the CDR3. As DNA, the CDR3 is TGTGCCGAACATCGGAACTCTGGGGCCAACGTCCTGACTTTC. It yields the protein CAEHRNSGANVLTF. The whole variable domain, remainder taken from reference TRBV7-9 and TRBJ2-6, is DTGVSQNPRHKITKRGQNVTFRCDPISEHNRLYWYRQTLGQGPEFLTYFQNEAQLEKSRLLSDRFSAERPKGSFSTLEIQRTEQGDSAMYLCAEHRNSGANVLTFGAGSRLTVL.